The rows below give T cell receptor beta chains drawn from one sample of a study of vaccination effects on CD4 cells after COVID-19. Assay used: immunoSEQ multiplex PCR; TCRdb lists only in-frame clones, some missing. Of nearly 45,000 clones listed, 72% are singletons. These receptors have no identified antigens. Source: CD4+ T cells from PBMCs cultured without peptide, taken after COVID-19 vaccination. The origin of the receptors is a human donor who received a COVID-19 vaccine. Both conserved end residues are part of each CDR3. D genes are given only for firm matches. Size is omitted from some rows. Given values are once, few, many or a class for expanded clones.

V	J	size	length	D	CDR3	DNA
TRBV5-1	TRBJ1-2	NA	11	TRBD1	CASSSTGVHTF	TGCGCCAGCAGCTCGACAGGGGTTCACACCTTC
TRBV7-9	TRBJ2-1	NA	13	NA	CASSLAVEGEQFF	TGTGCCAGCAGCTTAGCAGTGGAGGGTGAGCAGTTCTTC
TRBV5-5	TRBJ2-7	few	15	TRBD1	CASSFTGGDWNEQYF	TGTGCCAGCAGCTTCACAGGGGGAGATTGGAACGAGCAGTACTTC
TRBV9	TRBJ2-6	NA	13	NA	CASSTEGANVLTF	TGTGCCAGCAGTACCGAGGGGGCCAACGTCCTGACTTTC
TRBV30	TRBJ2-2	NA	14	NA	CAWEPGLTTGELFF	TGTGCCTGGGAACCGGGACTTACCACCGGGGAGCTGTTTTTT
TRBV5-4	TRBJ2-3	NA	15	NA	CASSLRGASTDTQYF	TGTGCCAGCAGCTTGCGCGGGGCTAGCACAGATACGCAGTATTTT
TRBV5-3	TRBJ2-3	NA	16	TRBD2	CARSLDLAGATDTQYF	TGTGCCAGAAGCTTGGATCTAGCGGGAGCCACAGATACGCAGTATTTT
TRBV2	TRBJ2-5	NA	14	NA	CASRSTGYAETQYF	TGTGCCAGCAGATCAACAGGGTATGCGGAGACCCAGTACTTC
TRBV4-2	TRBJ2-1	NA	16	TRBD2	CASSQGEERGGHEQFF	TGTGCCAGCAGCCAAGGAGAGGAGCGGGGGGGCCATGAGCAGTTCTTC
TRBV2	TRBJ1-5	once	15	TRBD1	CASRLTGSGNQPQHF	TGTGCCAGCAGATTGACAGGGTCTGGCAATCAGCCCCAGCATTTT
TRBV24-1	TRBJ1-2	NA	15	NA	CATSDSGAGFYGYTF	TGTGCCACCAGTGATAGCGGGGCAGGTTTCTATGGCTACACCTTC
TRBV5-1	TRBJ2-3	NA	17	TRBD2	CASRTGGGGPSTDTQYF	TGCGCCAGCAGAACGGGGGGGGGCGGGCCTAGCACAGATACGCAGTATTTT
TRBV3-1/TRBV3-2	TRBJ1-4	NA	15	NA	CASSTYRASNEKLFF	TGTGCCAGCAGCACCTACAGGGCGAGTAATGAAAAACTGTTTTTT
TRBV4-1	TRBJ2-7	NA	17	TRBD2	CASSRTSGKSSSYEQYF	TGCGCCAGCAGTAGGACTAGCGGAAAATCGAGCTCCTACGAGCAGTACTTC
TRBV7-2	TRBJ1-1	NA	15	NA	CASSPIARGSTEAFF	TGTGCCAGCAGCCCCATTGCCCGGGGAAGTACTGAAGCTTTCTTT
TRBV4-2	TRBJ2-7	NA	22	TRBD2	CASSQDLSILAGAVARNYEQYF	TGTGCCAGCAGCCAAGATCTAAGTATCCTAGCGGGGGCCGTAGCCCGCAACTACGAGCAGTACTTC
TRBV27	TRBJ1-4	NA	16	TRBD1	CASRLSGTAANEKLFF	TGTGCCAGCAGATTATCAGGGACAGCAGCTAATGAAAAACTGTTTTTT
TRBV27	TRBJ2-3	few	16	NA	CASSSRSLVGTDTQYF	TGTGCCAGCAGTTCGCGATCTCTAGTAGGCACAGATACGCAGTATTTT
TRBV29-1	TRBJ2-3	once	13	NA	CSVVGRATDTQYF	TGCAGCGTTGTTGGCAGGGCCACAGATACGCAGTATTTT
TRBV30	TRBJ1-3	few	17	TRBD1	CAVTDRSLTLAGNTIYF	TGTGCCGTCACGGACAGGAGTCTGACCCTCGCTGGAAACACCATATATTTT
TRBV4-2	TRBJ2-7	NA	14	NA	CASSQLGRSYEQYF	TGTGCCAGCAGCCAACTTGGACGGTCCTACGAGCAGTACTTC
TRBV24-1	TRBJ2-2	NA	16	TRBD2	CATSDNLAGDTGELFF	TGTGCCACCAGTGATAACCTAGCGGGGGACACCGGGGAGCTGTTTTTT
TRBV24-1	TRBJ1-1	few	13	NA	CATRKFGDTEAFF	TGTGCCACACGCAAATTCGGGGACACTGAAGCTTTCTTT
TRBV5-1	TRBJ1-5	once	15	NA	CASSLSPGAGVHQHF	TGCGCCAGCAGCTTGTCGCCAGGGGCCGGGGTCCACCAGCATTTT
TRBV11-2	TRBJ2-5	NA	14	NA	CASSFNRAQETQYF	TGTGCCAGCAGCTTTAACAGGGCGCAAGAGACCCAGTACTTC
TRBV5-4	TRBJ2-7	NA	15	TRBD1	CASSLGTGGDYEQYF	TGTGCCAGCAGCTTGGGGACAGGGGGTGACTACGAGCAGTACTTC
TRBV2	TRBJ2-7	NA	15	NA	CASNMWQVALYEQYF	TGTGCCAGCAATATGTGGCAGGTTGCCCTCTACGAGCAGTACTTC
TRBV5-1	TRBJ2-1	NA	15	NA	CASSLNTGPPTEQFF	TGCGCCAGCAGCCTAAATACCGGGCCACCGACTGAGCAGTTCTTC
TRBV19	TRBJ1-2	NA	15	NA	CASKRGTLTNYGYTF	TGTGCCAGTAAGAGGGGAACCCTCACTAACTATGGCTACACCTTC
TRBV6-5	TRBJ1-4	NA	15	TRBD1	CASSYTGEGDEKLFF	TGTGCCAGCAGTTACACAGGGGAGGGGGATGAAAAACTGTTTTTT
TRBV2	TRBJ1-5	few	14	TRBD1	CASSGQGSNQPQHF	TGTGCCAGCAGTGGACAGGGAAGCAATCAGCCCCAGCATTTT
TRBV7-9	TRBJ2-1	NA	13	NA	CASSSTHSDEQFF	TGTGCCAGCAGCTCGACCCACTCGGATGAGCAGTTCTTC
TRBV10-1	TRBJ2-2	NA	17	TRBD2	CASSVLASGRLTGELFF	TGCGCCAGCAGTGTTCTGGCTAGCGGGAGGCTCACCGGGGAGCTGTTTTTT
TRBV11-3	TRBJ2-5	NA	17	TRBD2	CASSLGASGGAGETQYF	TGTGCCAGCAGCTTAGGGGCTAGCGGGGGGGCCGGCGAGACCCAGTACTTC
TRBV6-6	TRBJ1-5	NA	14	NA	CASSPTSGDQPQHF	TGTGCCAGCAGCCCTACCTCAGGGGATCAGCCCCAGCATTTT
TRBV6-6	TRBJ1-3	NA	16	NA	CASSYKQSSVGNTIYF	TGTGCCAGCAGTTACAAACAGTCGAGTGTCGGAAACACCATATATTTT
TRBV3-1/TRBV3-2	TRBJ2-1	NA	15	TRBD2	CASSRVGLADNEQFF	TGTGCCAGCAGCCGGGTGGGACTAGCGGACAATGAGCAGTTCTTC
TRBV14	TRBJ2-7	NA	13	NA	CASSQDRGYEQYF	TGTGCCAGCAGCCAAGATCGGGGCTACGAGCAGTACTTC
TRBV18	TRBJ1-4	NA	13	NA	CASSPGVLEKLFF	TGTGCCAGCTCACCAGGGGTTTTGGAAAAACTGTTTTTT
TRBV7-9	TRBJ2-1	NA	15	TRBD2	CASSSNSGRADEQFF	TGTGCCAGCAGTTCAAATAGCGGGAGGGCAGATGAGCAGTTCTTC
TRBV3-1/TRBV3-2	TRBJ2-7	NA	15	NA	CASSGGGGSSYEQYF	TGTGCCAGCAGCGGGGGAGGGGGGTCTTCCTACGAGCAGTACTTC
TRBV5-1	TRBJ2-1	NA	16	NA	CASSFGGGSSYNEQFF	TGCGCCAGCAGCTTTGGGGGCGGGAGCTCCTACAATGAGCAGTTCTTC
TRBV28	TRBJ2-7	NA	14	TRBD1	CASYPGQGVDEQYF	TGTGCCAGCTACCCGGGACAGGGTGTCGACGAGCAGTACTTC
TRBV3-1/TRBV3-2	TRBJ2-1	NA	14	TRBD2	CASSRGRRPKEQFF	TGTGCCAGCAGCCGCGGGAGGAGGCCAAAGGAGCAGTTCTTC